This TCR beta chain was recorded in a study of shared clonotypes between healthy human individuals. Study-wide results and caveats: A small donor pool kept down the genetic and exposure-history diversity that was represented. Naive subsets generally had larger estimated richness than memory subsets.

As to this clone: Antigen unknown.

Every one of the donors was a Caucasian adult that lived in Nashville, Tennessee. V lost 2 bases to trimming and J lost 6 bases, with 13 bases between them. The CDR3 sequence is 14 residues long. Per germline, CDR1 MNHEY and CDR2 SVGAGI. Sequencing was performed with immunoSEQ multiplex PCR; in TCRdb, only in-frame clones are kept and a portion is missing. The table lists about 1 million clones, around 74% of them singletons, with 1.4% to 1.5% in the top ten. This chain uses TRBV6-5 with TRBJ1-2; a weak D match, TRBD1 (6 bases). What was sequenced was memory CD4+ T cells sorted from blood. Regarding subset: CD45RA-negative fraction. This clonotype originated in a man aged 18 to 35 in good health. CDR3 coding DNA: TGTGCCAGCAGTTACCTTTCAGGGGCAAATGGCTACACCTTC. Translating it yields CASSYLSGANGYTF.